The 14 T cell receptor beta chains given below trace back to one sample, sequenced in a study of T cells in Graves' hyperthyroidism and ophthalmopathy. Amplification of TCR beta CDR3 regions was performed using RNA transcripts as template. HTBI primers were used for first-round RT-PCR of the TCR CDR3. TCRdb processed the multiplex PCR reads anew with MiXCR; each CDR3 protein has one entry. The table records some 740,000 distinct CDR3 sequences, roughly 15% of them present only once. Sequenced sample: blood. These receptors all come from a woman under 30 with Graves' hyperthyroidism.

The chain links TRBV28 to TRBJ1-6; D may be TRBD1 (5 bases). CDR3 length: 13 residues. The germline V and J ends were trimmed by 6 bases and 7 bases, with 10 bases remaining between them. In germline, CDR1 is MDHEN, CDR2 SYDVKM. The CDR3 DNA is TGTGCCAGCAGACGGGGGTACAATTCACCCCTCCACTTT. Its translation is CASRRGYNSPLHF.

This clonotype showed up just a few times. CDR3 sequence (DNA): TGCGCCAGCAGCCAAGAGCCCGAGGGCCAGCCCCAGCATTTT. Encoded protein: CASSQEPEGQPQHF. The J gene is TRBJ1-5, the V gene TRBV4-1, with D unresolved. Deletions cut 0 bases from V and 7 bases from J, with 10 bases between. The germline gives CDR1 MGHRA, CDR2 YSYEKL. This CDR3 has 14 residues.

This clonotype occurred a few times. The chain joins TRBV6-1 to TRBJ1-4; D is unresolved. The CDR3 is made up of 13 amino acids. Trimming stripped 5 bases from V and 8 bases from J, with 12 bases between. Germline CDR1 reads MNHNS; CDR2 reads SASEGT. Written as DNA, the CDR3 is TGTGCCAGCAGTTACAAAGACGGGGAAAAACTGTTTTTT. It codes for CASSYKDGEKLFF.

The CDR3: CASRALSGDIDTQYF. The CDR3, as DNA: TGTGCCAGCAGAGCGCTTAGCGGGGATATTGATACGCAGTATTTT. The V and J genes are TRBV6-1 and TRBJ2-3, with TRBD2 identical over 8 bases. Germline values: CDR1 MNHNS, CDR2 SASEGT. CDR3 length: 15 residues. The V and J ends lost 6 bases and 6 bases, in that order; junction bases with no gene match: 11.

This clonotype appeared a few times. The chain has TRBV13 and TRBJ2-7, with D perhaps matching TRBD1 (5 bases). Per the germline V gene, CDR1 is PRHDT and CDR2 is FYEKMQ (reference sequence). The CDR3 has 14 residues. V was clipped by 3 bases and J by 3 bases, with 12 bases between them. This CDR3 is CASSFGRALYEQYF. The DNA of the CDR3 is TGTGCCAGCAGCTTCGGCAGGGCCCTCTACGAGCAGTACTTC. Using reference TRBV13 and TRBJ2-7 for the parts outside the CDR3, the full variable domain is AAGVIQSPRHLIKEKRETATLKCYPIPRHDTVYWYQQGPGQDPQFLISFYEKMQSDKGSIPDRFSAQQFSDYHSELNMSSLELGDSALYFCASSFGRALYEQYFGPGTRLTVT.

This clonotype appeared many times. The chain combines TRBV7-9 with TRBJ1-5; D not resolved. The CDR3 loop spans 12 amino acids. Per germline, CDR1 SEHNR and CDR2 FQNEAQ (reference sequence). V was cut by 3 bases and J by 3 bases, with 3 bases left in between. DNA of the CDR3: TGTGCCAGCAGCTTTAACAATCAGCCCCAGCATTTT. This codes for CASSFNNQPQHF.

A word on this clonotype: A much larger clone is a single base away; this may be a read error. V usage is TRBV20-1 and J usage is TRBJ2-3; D is possibly TRBD1 or TRBD2 (6 bases each). The germline V gene has CDR1 DFQATT and CDR2 SNEGSKA (reference sequence). The CDR3 contains 15 residues. The germline V and J ends were trimmed by 5 bases and 5 bases, with 20 bases remaining between them. The CDR3: CSAEGGSGFGDTQYF. DNA for the CDR3: TGCAGTGCTGAAGGGGGGAGTGGTTTTGGAGATACGCAGTATTTT.

In this sample, this clonotype turned up a few times. The gene calls are TRBV3-1 and TRBJ1-2; the D is unclear. The CDR3 sequence is 12 residues long. Germline assignment: CDR1 LGHDT and CDR2 YNNKEL (reference sequence). Trimming left V 0 bases short and J 8 bases short, with 7 bases between. CDR3 DNA: TGTGCCAGCAGCCAAGAACACGGGGGCTACACCTTC. Translation gives CASSQEHGGYTF.

A few counts support this clonotype. J is TRBJ2-2 and V is TRBV2, with TRBD2 as a possible D gene (8 bases). The CDR3 covers 15 residues. V was trimmed by 10 bases and J by 0 bases, leaving 15 bases between them. The germline gives CDR1 SNHLY, CDR2 FYNNEI. The DNA for the CDR3 is TGTGCCACCAAGCGGGGGACAGCGAACACCGGGGAGCTGTTTTTT. It encodes CATKRGTANTGELFF.

This clonotype was seen more than once but under ten times. The chain joins TRBV4-1 to TRBJ2-3; TRBD2 is a possible D gene (5 bases). Trimming stripped 4 bases from V and 5 bases from J, with 13 bases between. CDR3 length: 14 amino acids. Per germline, CDR1 MGHRA and CDR2 YSYEKL. The CDR3 spells CASSLRAREDTQYF. The CDR3 DNA reads TGCGCCAGCAGCCTCAGAGCCCGGGAAGATACGCAGTATTTT.

As concerns this clonotype: One base away lies a much larger clone, so this may be a sequencing read error. Here the CDR3 omits its conserved ending phenylalanine or tryptophan, so a read error is the likely source. The chain recombines TRBV2 with TRBJ2-1; 13 bases align to TRBD2. V lost 5 bases and J lost 5; bases outside the gene matches: 12. In germline, CDR1 is SNHLY, CDR2 FYNNEI. The CDR3 consists of 18 residues. In DNA form, the CDR3 reads TGTGCCAGCAGTCACGGACTAGCGGGAGTGGGGGAGAACAATGAGCAGTTCATC. Its protein product is CASSHGLAGVGENNEQFI.

The rearrangement joins TRBV6-1 to TRBJ2-1; 11 nucleotides line up with TRBD1. This CDR3 spans 14 amino acids. CDR1 is MNHNS and CDR2 is SASEGT in the germline V gene. The J segment lost 8 bases and the V segment lost 6 bases, leaving 6 bases of the junction unmatched. CDR3 DNA sequence: TGTGCCAGCAGATCTGGACAGGGGGCCTATGAGCAGTTCTTC. Protein sequence: CASRSGQGAYEQFF.

The chain uses TRBV7-9 and TRBJ2-1; 7 nucleotides line up with TRBD2. The CDR3 contains 13 residues. Germline V gene sequence: CDR1 SEHNR, CDR2 FQNEAQ (reference sequence). With 5 bases clipped from V and 7 bases from J, the junction kept 5 bases outside the gene matches. CDR3 coding DNA: TGTGCCAGCAGCCGACTAGCACGGAATGAGCAGTTCTTC. Protein: CASSRLARNEQFF.

The chain has TRBV28 and TRBJ2-5; D perhaps matches TRBD2 (5 bases). Germline V lookup: CDR1 MDHEN, CDR2 SYDVKM. This CDR3 has 14 residues. The V and J ends lost 5 bases and 4 bases respectively, with 14 bases between them. Here the CDR3 DNA reads TGTGCCAGCAGTCCCGGACTTGATTCAGAGACCCAGTACTTC. Its translation is CASSPGLDSETQYF.